One T cell receptor beta chain is described in this entry. Its antigen is as yet unknown. The record originates from a study of T-cell memory formation after mild COVID-19. Study summary: The two donors had largely donor-specific TCR clusters. Study-wide results and caveats: The SARS-CoV-2 specificity of second-wave clones reaching peak at day 37 remained unverified.

The CDR3 loop spans 16 amino acids. Germline CDR1 MNHEY, CDR2 SVGEGT. Trimming took 5 bases from V and 1 from J; bases not matched to a gene: 7. TCRdb re-called the 5' RACE reads with MiXCR, one entry per CDR3 protein. The table includes hundreds of thousands of distinct CDR3 sequences, just over 15% detected once. The sequencing sample was made of PBMCs or a T cell subset sorted from them (not recorded which). This sequence joins TRBV6-2 or TRBV6-3 and TRBJ1-5; 8 bases are a match to TRBD1. The clonotype comes from an adult woman who had mild COVID-19 (a few samples of this study predate the infection). Cell type and time point are not known. The CDR3 DNA is TGTGCCAGCAGTACGAGGACAGGGTCGAGCAATCAGCCCCAGCATTTT. Its translation is CASSTRTGSSNQPQHF.